The 13 T cell receptor beta chains below were found in one sample sequenced in a study of identical twins. TCRdb re-derived calls from the 5' RACE reads in MiXCR, one entry per CDR3 protein. Of fewer than 550,000 distinct CDR3 sequences listed, 14% are singletons. These data also featured in a second study, about yellow fever vaccine responses in identical twins.

Sample: CD4+ T cells sorted from blood. These receptors were taken from a woman under 30 in good health.

The sample holds one count of this clonotype. V gene TRBV3-1 combines with J gene TRBJ2-1, with D maybe TRBD2 (5 bases). Per germline, CDR1 LGHDT and CDR2 YNNKEL (reference sequence). The V gene lost 4 bases and the J gene lost 10 bases, with 14 bases spanning the gap. This CDR3 has 13 amino acids. CDR3 sequence reads: CASSPRLATEQFF. CDR3 nucleotide sequence: TGTGCCAGCAGCCCGCGGTTAGCGACCGAGCAGTTCTTC.

The V call is TRBV28, the J call TRBJ2-1; 9 bases match TRBD2. CDR1 MDHEN and CDR2 SYDVKM come from the germline V gene. V lost 6 bases to trimming and J lost 7 bases; unmatched junction nucleotides: 13. This CDR3 is built from 16 residues. The chain's CDR3 is CASRYTGASGTNEQFF. The DNA of the CDR3 is TGTGCCAGCAGGTACACCGGGGCTAGCGGGACTAATGAGCAGTTCTTC.

V usage is TRBV12-5 and J usage is TRBJ2-5; D is perhaps TRBD2 (6 bases). This CDR3 has 17 amino acids. CDR1 LGHNT and CDR2 FRNRAP come from the germline V gene. Trimming took off 0 bases at V and 0 bases at J, with 14 bases between the two ends. The CDR3 spells CASGLVVPGRYQETQYF. The CDR3 nucleotides read TGTGCTAGTGGTTTGGTGGTCCCAGGGAGGTACCAAGAGACCCAGTACTTC.

This clonotype was observed a few times. The chain has TRBV24-1 and TRBJ1-6, with 7 bases matching TRBD1. V shed 4 bases and J 5 bases; nucleotides not matched to a gene: 7. Per the germline V gene, CDR1 is KGHDR and CDR2 is SFDVKD. The CDR3 contains 16 residues. Here the CDR3 reads CATSDGRQGNNSPLHF. Written as DNA, the CDR3 is TGTGCCACCAGTGACGGTCGACAGGGCAATAATTCACCCCTCCACTTT.

This clonotype was observed a handful of times. The chain is built from TRBV12-3 or TRBV12-4 and TRBJ1-1, with 9 positions matching TRBD1. The CDR3 runs to 12 residues. With V trimmed by 7 bases and J by 8 bases, 5 bases remained unmatched. The CDR3 DNA sequence: TGTGCCAGCAAACTGGACAGGGGCGAAGCTTTCTTT. It translates to CASKLDRGEAFF.

This clonotype has only a few counts. The chain couples TRBV29-1 to TRBJ2-3; no reliable D call. This CDR3 is built from 13 residues. V was shortened by 4 bases and J by 2 bases, with 10 bases between the two germline ends. Germline V gives CDR1 SQVTM, CDR2 ANQGSEA. The CDR3 nucleotides read TGCAGCGTTGCTCGTAGACTCACAGATACGCAGTATTTT. The encoded protein is CSVARRLTDTQYF.

This clonotype showed up just a few times. This chain uses TRBV10-3 with TRBJ2-5, with 14 bases fitting TRBD2. The V gene's germline CDR1 is ENHRY and CDR2 SYGVKD. The length of the CDR3 is 16 residues. Trimming removed 3 bases from V and 4 bases from J; junction bases left unmatched: 4. The CDR3 bases are TGTGCCATCAGTGACACCGGACTAGCGGGGGGAGAGACCCAGTACTTC. Protein sequence: CAISDTGLAGGETQYF.

Only a few counts were recorded for this clonotype. CDR3 sequence (DNA): TGTGCCAGCTCGTCGACTAGCGGAGGGGGGACCCAAGAGACCCAGTACTTC. This encodes CASSSTSGGGTQETQYF. The chain is built from TRBV18 and TRBJ2-5; 9 nucleotides match TRBD2. This CDR3 is 17 amino acids long. After removal of 6 bases from V and 1 base from J, the junction contained 12 bases not matched to a gene. Looked up from germline, CDR1 is KGHSH and CDR2 is LQKENI.

This chain joins TRBV10-1 and TRBJ2-1, with a weak D call TRBD2 (5 bases). The CDR3 length is 14 residues. The V end was cut by 6 bases, the J end by 7 bases, with 16 bases between. The germline gives CDR1 WNHNN, CDR2 SYGVQD (reference sequence). The CDR3 nucleotides read TGCGCCAGCAGGCCAGGCGGGCCGAGGAATGAGCAGTTCTTC. Residues: CASRPGGPRNEQFF.

CDR3 sequence reads: CASSSRLAQETQYF. In nucleotides, the CDR3 is TGTGCCAGCAGCTCCAGACTAGCTCAAGAGACCCAGTACTTC. The chain joins TRBV7-2 to TRBJ2-5, with 7 bases aligning to TRBD2. The germline V gene has CDR1 SGHTA and CDR2 FQGNSA. The CDR3 consists of 14 residues. V lost 4 bases to trimming and J lost 2 bases; unmatched junction nucleotides: 4.

This clonotype was seen a few times. The V gene is TRBV5-1, the J gene TRBJ2-3; a weak D match, TRBD2 (6 bases). CDR1 is SGHRS and CDR2 is YFSETQ in the germline V gene. V lost 4 bases and J lost 5, with 20 bases in between. The CDR3 has 16 amino acids. The CDR3, as DNA: TGCGCCAGCAGCCCGGAGACTAGTCGTCCCGTAGATACGCAGTATTTT. This gives the protein CASSPETSRPVDTQYF.

This clonotype was detected many times. V gene TRBV7-9 combines with J gene TRBJ2-2; no clear D. The CDR3 consists of 13 residues. V dropped 3 bases and J dropped 1 base, with 3 bases sitting between them. Germline V CDR1 and CDR2: SEHNR, FQNEAQ (reference sequence). The CDR3, as DNA: TGTGCCAGCAGCTTCGAGAACACCGGGGAGCTGTTTTTT. Its protein is CASSFENTGELFF.

This clonotype appeared many times. This sequence joins TRBV28 and TRBJ1-4; 7 nucleotides align to TRBD1. The CDR3 runs to 14 residues. The V and J ends lost 4 bases and 4 bases, in that order; junction bases with no gene match: 3. The V gene's germline CDR1 is MDHEN and CDR2 SYDVKM. The CDR3 region is CASSYGTVNEKLFF. DNA of the CDR3: TGTGCCAGCAGTTACGGGACAGTTAATGAAAAACTGTTTTTT.